This passage covers 14 T cell receptor delta chains from one sample sequenced in a study of Vδ1+ human thymocytes. These receptors lack a known antigen. The template was reverse-transcribed extracted RNA. Multiplex PCR used pooled V-gene forward primers and a constant-region reverse primer to amplify CDR3s. TCRdb reanalysed the multiplex PCR reads with CATT. This repertoire shows some 23,000 delta-chain clones, 25% to 30% found once; its top ten account for roughly 1.5%. Findings and limits, study-wide: Thymic TRG and TRD repertoires appeared highly polyclonal, with Gaussian CDR3 length distributions.

The source material was Vdelta1+ gamma-delta thymocytes from the thymus. The subset denotes: FACS-sorted CD3+ TCRalphabeta- TCRVdelta1+ TCRVdelta2- thymocytes. The receptor source for this set is a boy under two years old who had congenital heart surgery.

For this clone: Germline is not matched at one junction end, which may reflect a read error. This chain connects TRDV1 to TRDJ1, with 7 bases fitting TRDD3. CDR1 and CDR2 from the germline V gene are TSWWSYY and QGS. This CDR3 comprises 20 residues. The CDR3 DNA reads as TGTGCTCTTGGGGATGCGTCTACCACGGCGGATACGCGTGGTACCGATAAACTCACCTTT. Its translation: CALGDASTTADTRGTDKLTF.

On this clone: This may be a read error: a much more frequent sequence differs by one nucleotide. The same CDR3 arises from other DNA sequences in this sample as well. V is TRDV1 and J is TRDJ1, with D perhaps matching TRDD2 (6 bases). The V end was cut by 4 bases, the J end by 0 bases, with 36 bases between. Germline V gene sequence: CDR1 TSWWSYY, CDR2 QGS. This CDR3 region has 23 residues. DNA for the CDR3: TGTGCTCTTGGGGTTGGCGGGTTCCTAGATGAGGTTTACTGGAGTGGGTACACCGATAAACTCATCTTT. Translating gives CALGVGGFLDEVYWSGYTDKLIF.

The chain has TRDV1 and TRDJ1; TRDD3 agrees at 11 bases. Per germline, CDR1 TSWWSYY and CDR2 QGS. The CDR3 is made up of 17 amino acids. V gave up 5 bases and J gave up 2 bases; unmatched junction bases: 10. CDR3 DNA sequence: TGTGCTCTTGGGAATTCCTTTGGGGGATACGCAACCGATAAACTCATCTTT. Translating it yields CALGNSFGGYATDKLIF.

The chain links TRDV1 to TRDJ1; D tentatively fits TRDD2 or TRDD3 (5 bases each). CDR1 is TSWWSYY, CDR2 QGS, per germline. CDR3 length: 19 amino acids. Trimming left V 1 base short and J 13 bases short, with 34 bases between. CDR3 nucleotides: TGTGCTCTTGGGGAACCTCATATATGGCGTGGTGGGGCGCCTGGGCCTTCCATCTTT. Translation: CALGEPHIWRGGAPGPSIF.

The V and J genes are TRDV1 and TRDJ1; 8 nucleotides line up with TRDD3. V lost 5 bases to trimming and J lost 2 bases; unmatched junction nucleotides: 19. The germline gives CDR1 TSWWSYY, CDR2 QGS. This CDR3 region has 19 residues. The DNA of the CDR3 is TGTGCTCTTGGGACCCAGGGGTACCAGGGGATACAGGGAACCGATAAACTCATCTTT. This sequence encodes CALGTQGYQGIQGTDKLIF.

As regards this clone: A read error may account for a junction end that differs from germline. The genes are TRDV1 and TRDJ1, with 9 bases that match TRDD3. Germline V gene sequence: CDR1 TSWWSYY, CDR2 QGS. The CDR3 contains 23 residues. The CDR3 protein is CALGQLRLPQILGEQRYTDKLIF. In nucleotides, the CDR3 is TGTGCTCTTGGGCAACTAAGATTGCCGCAGATACTGGGGGAGCAAAGATACACCGATAAACTCATCTTT.

The chain couples TRDV1 to TRDJ1; D gene ambiguous. V shed 0 bases and J shed 6 bases, with 20 bases lying between them. The CDR3 extends over 17 amino acids. From germline, CDR1 is TSWWSYY and CDR2 QGS. CDR3 sequence: CALGELVRHPSENKLIF. CDR3 DNA: TGTGCTCTTGGGGAACTTGTTCGTCACCCAAGTGAGAATAAACTCATCTTT.

The chain couples TRDV1 to TRDJ1; D may be TRDD3 (5 bases). Germline V gene lookup returns CDR1 TSWWSYY and CDR2 QGS. The CDR3 is 15 amino acids. V was cut by 6 bases and J by 0 bases, with 14 bases left in between. CDR3 DNA sequence: TGTGCTCTTGGAAGCGGGGAGGGGTACACCGATAAACTCATCTTT. Its protein product is CALGSGEGYTDKLIF.

Only a few counts were recorded for this clone. This rearrangement joins TRDV1 to TRDJ1; 10 bases match TRDD3. CDR3 length equals 18 residues. Germline CDR1 and CDR2: TSWWSYY and QGS. After removal of 3 bases from V and 7 bases from J, the junction contained 17 bases not matched to a gene. The CDR3 loop is CALGEAFPRTGGWSKLIF. Here the CDR3 DNA reads TGTGCTCTTGGGGAGGCCTTCCCCCGTACTGGGGGATGGTCTAAACTCATCTTT.

The rearrangement joins TRDV1 to TRDJ1; 10 bases align to TRDD3. Germline-derived CDR1 and CDR2 are TSWWSYY and QGS. The CDR3 is made up of 19 amino acids. Losses at the gene ends were 0 bases for V and 3 bases for J; bases not matched to a gene: 13. CDR3 in amino acids: CALGELDDELGDGADKLIF. Written as DNA, the CDR3 is TGTGCTCTTGGGGAACTAGACGACGAACTGGGGGATGGGGCCGATAAACTCATCTTT.

The chain combines TRDV1 with TRDJ1; TRDD3 agrees at 8 bases. The ends lost 5 bases at V and 2 bases at J; junction bases unmatched: 10. This CDR3 has 16 residues. CDR1 is TSWWSYY, CDR2 QGS, per germline. CDR3 DNA sequence: TGTGCTCTTGGGCCACTGGGATACGCTAATACCGATAAACTCATCTTT. Translated, it gives CALGPLGYANTDKLIF.

This clone has a handful of counts. The rearrangement uses TRDV1 and TRDJ1; TRDD3 agrees at 13 bases. Germline V CDR1 and CDR2: TSWWSYY, QGS. The CDR3 loop spans 23 amino acids. The V and J ends lost 2 bases and 0 bases, in that order; junction bases with no gene match: 21. The CDR3 nucleotides are TGTGCTCTTGGGGAAAGCGGCCTTCCTACCCCTGTACTGGGGGATACGTACACCGATAAACTCATCTTT. This codes for CALGESGLPTPVLGDTYTDKLIF.

The rearrangement uses TRDV1 and TRDJ1, with 8 bases identical to TRDD3. The CDR3 has 21 residues. Germline V lookup: CDR1 TSWWSYY, CDR2 QGS. With 4 bases clipped from V and 0 bases from J, the junction kept 22 bases outside the gene matches. CDR3 bases: TGTGCTCTTGGGGGCTCCCTTGCCCTAATGGGGGGATATCCGTACACCGATAAACTCATCTTT. It codes for CALGGSLALMGGYPYTDKLIF.

This chain links TRDV1 with TRDJ1, with TRDD3 as a possible D gene (5 bases). This CDR3 is built from 19 residues. Germline V gene sequence: CDR1 TSWWSYY, CDR2 QGS. With 4 bases removed from V and 0 bases from J, the gap between germline ends came to 24 bases. The CDR3 here is CALGGGNWGQRAYTDKLIF. The DNA for the CDR3 is TGTGCTCTTGGGGGCGGTAATTGGGGTCAACGGGCGTACACCGATAAACTCATCTTT.